The text below deals with one TCR beta chain. At the survey level, the v3.0 immunoSEQ assay was run. The repertoire was sequenced with immunoSEQ multiplex PCR; TCRdb's copy has only in-frame clones and lacks some. Of 15,000 to 20,000 clones in the sample, 75% to 85% were seen once. This sample was taken from a study of long-term antiretroviral therapy in people with HIV. No fewer than two post-ART and no fewer than one pre-ART PBMC samples existed for each donor. Treatment locations for all participants with HIV were in the United States. Ahead of DNA extraction, samples held roughly 0.85-11 million cryopreserved PBMC each. The sequence came from a man aged 45-65 years with HIV. Material: unsorted PBMCs, obtained 0.3 years before starting antiretroviral therapy.

DNA of the CDR3: TGTGCCAGCAGCAAAGCAGGAGGGGGCATGAACACTGAAGCTTTCTTT. Protein product: CASSKAGGGMNTEAFF. This chain connects TRBV21-1 to TRBJ1-1; TRBD1 reflects the table's D call only, with no check against the DNA. TRBV21-1 is described as a pseudogene. The CDR3 sequence is 16 residues long.